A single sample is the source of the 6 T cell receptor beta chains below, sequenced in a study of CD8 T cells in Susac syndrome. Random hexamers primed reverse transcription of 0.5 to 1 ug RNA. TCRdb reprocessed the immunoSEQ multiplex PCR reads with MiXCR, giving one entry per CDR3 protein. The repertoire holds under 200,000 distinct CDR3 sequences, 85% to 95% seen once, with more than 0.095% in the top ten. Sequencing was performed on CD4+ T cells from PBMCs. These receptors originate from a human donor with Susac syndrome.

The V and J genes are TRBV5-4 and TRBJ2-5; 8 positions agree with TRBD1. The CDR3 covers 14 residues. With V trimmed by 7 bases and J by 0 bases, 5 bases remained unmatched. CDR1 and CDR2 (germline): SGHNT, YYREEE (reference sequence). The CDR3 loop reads CASGRDRYQETQYF. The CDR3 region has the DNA TGTGCCAGCGGTAGGGACAGGTACCAAGAGACCCAGTACTTC.

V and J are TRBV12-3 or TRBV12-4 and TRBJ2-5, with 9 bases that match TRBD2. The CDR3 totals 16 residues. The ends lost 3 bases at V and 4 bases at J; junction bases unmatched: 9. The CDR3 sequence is CASSLGVAGVRETQYF. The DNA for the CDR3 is TGTGCCAGCAGTTTGGGGGTAGCGGGGGTTCGAGAGACCCAGTACTTC.

CDR3 nucleotides: TGTGCCTGGAAAACAGGGAGCAATCAGCCCCAGCATTTT. Translation: CAWKTGSNQPQHF. The V call is TRBV30, the J call TRBJ1-5, with TRBD1 as a possible D gene (6 bases). V lost 4 bases to trimming and J lost 1 base, with 8 bases between them. The germline gives CDR1 GTSNPN, CDR2 SVGIG (reference sequence). The CDR3 has 13 residues.

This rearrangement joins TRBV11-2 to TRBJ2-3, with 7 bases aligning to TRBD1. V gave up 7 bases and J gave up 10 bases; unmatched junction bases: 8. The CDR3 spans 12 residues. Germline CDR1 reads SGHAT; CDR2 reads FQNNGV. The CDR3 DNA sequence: TGTGCCAGCACCAGGGGGATGGTTGCGCAGTATTTT. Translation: CASTRGMVAQYF.

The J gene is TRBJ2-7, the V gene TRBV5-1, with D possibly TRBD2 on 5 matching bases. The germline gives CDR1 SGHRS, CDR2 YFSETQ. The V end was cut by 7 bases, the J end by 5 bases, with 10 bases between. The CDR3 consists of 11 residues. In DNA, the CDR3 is TGCGCCAGCTTCGAGGGAAACGAGCAGTACTTC. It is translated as CASFEGNEQYF.

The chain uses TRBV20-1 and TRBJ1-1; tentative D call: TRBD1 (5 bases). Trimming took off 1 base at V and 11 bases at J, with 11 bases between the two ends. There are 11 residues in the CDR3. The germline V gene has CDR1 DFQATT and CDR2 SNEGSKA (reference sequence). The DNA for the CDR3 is TGCAGTGCTAGAGTTCAGTGGGGGGCTTTCTTT. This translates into CSARVQWGAFF.